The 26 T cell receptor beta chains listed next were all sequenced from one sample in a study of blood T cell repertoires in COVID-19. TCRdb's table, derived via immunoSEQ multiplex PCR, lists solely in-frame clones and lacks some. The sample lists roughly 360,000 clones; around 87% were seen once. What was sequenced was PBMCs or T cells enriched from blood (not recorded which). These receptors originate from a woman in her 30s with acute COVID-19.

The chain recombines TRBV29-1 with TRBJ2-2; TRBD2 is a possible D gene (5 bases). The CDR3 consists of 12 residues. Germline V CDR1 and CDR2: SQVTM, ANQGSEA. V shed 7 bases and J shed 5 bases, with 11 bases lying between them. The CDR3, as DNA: TGCAGCGGGCAAGAGGGTACCGGGGAGCTGTTTTTT. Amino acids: CSGQEGTGELFF.

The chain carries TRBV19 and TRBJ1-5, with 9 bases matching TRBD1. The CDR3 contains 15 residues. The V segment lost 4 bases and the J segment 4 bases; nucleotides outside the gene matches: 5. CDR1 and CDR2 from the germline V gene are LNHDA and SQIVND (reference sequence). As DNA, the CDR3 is TGTGCCAGTAGTACCCGGACAGGGGTTAATCAGCCCCAGCATTTT. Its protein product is CASSTRTGVNQPQHF.

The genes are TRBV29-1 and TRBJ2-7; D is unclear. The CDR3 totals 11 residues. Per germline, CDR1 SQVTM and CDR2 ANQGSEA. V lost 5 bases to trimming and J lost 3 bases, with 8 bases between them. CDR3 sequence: CSVMVDYEQYF. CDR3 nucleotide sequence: TGCAGCGTTATGGTAGACTACGAGCAGTACTTC.

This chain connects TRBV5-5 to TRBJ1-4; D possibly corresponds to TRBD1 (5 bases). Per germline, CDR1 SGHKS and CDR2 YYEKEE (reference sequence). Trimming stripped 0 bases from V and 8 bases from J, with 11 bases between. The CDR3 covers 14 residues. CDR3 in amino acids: CASSLEGVREKLFF. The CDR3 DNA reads TGTGCCAGCAGCTTGGAAGGGGTCCGGGAAAAACTGTTTTTT.

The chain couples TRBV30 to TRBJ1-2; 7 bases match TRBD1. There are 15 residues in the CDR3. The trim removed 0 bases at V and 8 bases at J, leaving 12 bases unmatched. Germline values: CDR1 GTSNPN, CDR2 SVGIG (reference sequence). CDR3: CAWSVQGVGSGGYTF. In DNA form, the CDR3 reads TGTGCCTGGAGTGTCCAGGGGGTCGGGTCGGGAGGCTACACCTTC.

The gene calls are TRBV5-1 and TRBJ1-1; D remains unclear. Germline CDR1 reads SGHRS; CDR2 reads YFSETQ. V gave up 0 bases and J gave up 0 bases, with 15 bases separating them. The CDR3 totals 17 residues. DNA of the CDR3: TGCGCCAGCAGCTTGGCCCCCAATAGCATAATGAACACTGAAGCTTTCTTT. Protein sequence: CASSLAPNSIMNTEAFF.

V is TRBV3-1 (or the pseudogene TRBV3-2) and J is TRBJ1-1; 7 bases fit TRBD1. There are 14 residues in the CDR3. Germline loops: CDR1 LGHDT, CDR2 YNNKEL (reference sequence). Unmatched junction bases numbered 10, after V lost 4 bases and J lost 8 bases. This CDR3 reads CASSRDLDRPEAFF. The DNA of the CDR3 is TGTGCCAGCAGCCGAGACTTGGACAGGCCCGAAGCTTTCTTT.

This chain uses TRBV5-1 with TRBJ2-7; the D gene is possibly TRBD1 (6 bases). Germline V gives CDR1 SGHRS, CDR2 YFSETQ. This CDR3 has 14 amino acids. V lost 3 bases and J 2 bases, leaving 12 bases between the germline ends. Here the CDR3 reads CASSSGVLAYEQYF. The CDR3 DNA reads TGCGCCAGCAGCTCAGGGGTCCTCGCCTACGAGCAGTACTTC.

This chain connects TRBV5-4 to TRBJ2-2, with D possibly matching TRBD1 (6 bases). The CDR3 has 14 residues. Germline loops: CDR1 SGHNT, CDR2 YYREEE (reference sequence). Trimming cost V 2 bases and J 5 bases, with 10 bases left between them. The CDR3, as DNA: TGTGCCAGCAGCTTTACAGGGCGGACCGGGGAGCTGTTTTTT. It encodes CASSFTGRTGELFF.

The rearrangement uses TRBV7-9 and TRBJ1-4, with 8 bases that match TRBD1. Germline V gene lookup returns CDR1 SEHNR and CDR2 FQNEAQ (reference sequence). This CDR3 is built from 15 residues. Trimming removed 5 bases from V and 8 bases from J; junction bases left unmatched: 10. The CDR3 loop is CASSRETGAWEKLFF. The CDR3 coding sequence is TGTGCCAGCAGCCGGGAGACAGGGGCTTGGGAAAAACTGTTTTTT.

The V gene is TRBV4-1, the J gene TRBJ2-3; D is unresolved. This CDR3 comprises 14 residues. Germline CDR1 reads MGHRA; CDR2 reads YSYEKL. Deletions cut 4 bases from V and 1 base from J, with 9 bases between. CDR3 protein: CASSLFPGTDTQYF. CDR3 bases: TGCGCCAGCAGCCTCTTTCCGGGCACAGATACGCAGTATTTT.

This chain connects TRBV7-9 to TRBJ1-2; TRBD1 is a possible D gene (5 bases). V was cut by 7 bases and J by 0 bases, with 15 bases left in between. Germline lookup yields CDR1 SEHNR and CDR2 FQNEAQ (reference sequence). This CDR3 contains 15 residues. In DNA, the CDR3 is TGTGCCAGCACCAGAGACAGCTCAGCTAACTATGGCTACACCTTC. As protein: CASTRDSSANYGYTF.

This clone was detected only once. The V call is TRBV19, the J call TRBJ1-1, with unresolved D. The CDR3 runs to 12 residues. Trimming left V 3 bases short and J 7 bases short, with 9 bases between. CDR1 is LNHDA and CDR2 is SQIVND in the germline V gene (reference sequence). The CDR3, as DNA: TGTGCCAGTAGTATTGGCACATATGAAGCTTTCTTT. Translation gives CASSIGTYEAFF.

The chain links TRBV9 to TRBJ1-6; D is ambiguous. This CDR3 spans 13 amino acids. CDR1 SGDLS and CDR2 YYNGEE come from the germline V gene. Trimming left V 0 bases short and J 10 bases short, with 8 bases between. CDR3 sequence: CASSVEARSPLHF. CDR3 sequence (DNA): TGTGCCAGCAGCGTAGAAGCCCGATCACCCCTCCACTTT.

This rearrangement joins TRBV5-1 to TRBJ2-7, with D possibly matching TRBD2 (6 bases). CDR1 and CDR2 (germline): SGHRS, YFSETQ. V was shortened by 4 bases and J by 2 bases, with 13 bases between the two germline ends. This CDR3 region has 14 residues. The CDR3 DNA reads TGCGCCAGCAGCCCGGGGGTGACGGCCTACGAGCAGTACTTC. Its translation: CASSPGVTAYEQYF.

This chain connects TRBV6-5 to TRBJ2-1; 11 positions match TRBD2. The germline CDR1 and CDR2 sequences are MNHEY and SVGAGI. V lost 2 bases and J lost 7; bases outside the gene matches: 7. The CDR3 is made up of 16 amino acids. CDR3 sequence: CASSYLLAGGGNEQFF. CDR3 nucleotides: TGTGCCAGCAGTTACCTCCTAGCGGGGGGAGGGAATGAGCAGTTCTTC.

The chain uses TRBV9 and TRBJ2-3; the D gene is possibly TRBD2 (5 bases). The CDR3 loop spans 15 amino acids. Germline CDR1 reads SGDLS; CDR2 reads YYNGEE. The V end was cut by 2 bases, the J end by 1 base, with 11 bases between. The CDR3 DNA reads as TGTGCCAGCAGCGTCCGCCGGGGAGGCACAGATACGCAGTATTTT. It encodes CASSVRRGGTDTQYF.

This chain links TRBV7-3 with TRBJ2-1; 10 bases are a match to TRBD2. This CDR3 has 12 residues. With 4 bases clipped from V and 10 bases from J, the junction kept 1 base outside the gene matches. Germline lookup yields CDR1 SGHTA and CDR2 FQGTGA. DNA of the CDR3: TGTGCCAGCAGCTCTAGCGGGGGAGAGCAGTTCTTC. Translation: CASSSSGGEQFF.

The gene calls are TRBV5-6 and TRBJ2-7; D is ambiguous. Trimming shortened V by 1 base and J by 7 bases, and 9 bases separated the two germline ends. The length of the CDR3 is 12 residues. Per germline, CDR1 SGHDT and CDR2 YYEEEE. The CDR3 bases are TGTGCCAGCAGCTTGCGCCGGCGGGAGCAGTACTTC. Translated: CASSLRRREQYF.

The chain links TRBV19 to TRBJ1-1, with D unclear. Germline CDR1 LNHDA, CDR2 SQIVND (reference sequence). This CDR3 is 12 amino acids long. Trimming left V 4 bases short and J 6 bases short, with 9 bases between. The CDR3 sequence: CASSTPEAEAFF. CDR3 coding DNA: TGTGCCAGTAGTACTCCAGAAGCTGAAGCTTTCTTT.

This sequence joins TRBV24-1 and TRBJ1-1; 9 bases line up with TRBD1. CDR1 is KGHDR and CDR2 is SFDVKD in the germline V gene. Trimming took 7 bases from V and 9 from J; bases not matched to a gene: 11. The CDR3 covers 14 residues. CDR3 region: CATSGDRGSSQAFF. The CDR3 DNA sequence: TGTGCCACCAGCGGCGACAGGGGGTCTTCGCAAGCTTTCTTT.

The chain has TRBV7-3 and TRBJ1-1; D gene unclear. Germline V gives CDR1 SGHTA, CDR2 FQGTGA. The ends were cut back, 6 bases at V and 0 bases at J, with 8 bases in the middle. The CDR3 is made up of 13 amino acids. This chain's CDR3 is CASRETMNTEAFF. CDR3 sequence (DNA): TGTGCCAGCAGAGAAACTATGAACACTGAAGCTTTCTTT. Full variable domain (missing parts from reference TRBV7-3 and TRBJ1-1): GAGVSQTPSNKVTEKGKYVELRCDPISGHTALYWYRQSLGQGPEFLIYFQGTGAADDSGLPNDRFFAVRPEGSVSTLKIQRTERGDSAVYLCASRETMNTEAFFGQGTRLTVV.

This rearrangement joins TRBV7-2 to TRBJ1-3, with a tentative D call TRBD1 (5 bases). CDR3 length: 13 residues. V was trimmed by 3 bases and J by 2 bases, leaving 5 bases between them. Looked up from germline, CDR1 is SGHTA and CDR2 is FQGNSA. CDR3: CASSFRAGNTIYF. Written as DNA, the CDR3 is TGTGCCAGCAGCTTCAGGGCTGGAAACACCATATATTTT. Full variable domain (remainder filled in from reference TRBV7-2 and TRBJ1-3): GAGVSQSPSNKVTEKGKDVELRCDPISGHTALYWYRQSLGQGLEFLIYFQGNSAPDKSGLPSDRFSAERTGGSVSTLTIQRTQQEDSAVYLCASSFRAGNTIYFGEGSWLTVV.

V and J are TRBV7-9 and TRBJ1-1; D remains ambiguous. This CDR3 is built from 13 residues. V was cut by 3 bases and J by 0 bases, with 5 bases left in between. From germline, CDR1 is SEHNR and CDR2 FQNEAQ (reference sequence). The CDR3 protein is CASSFNMNTEAFF. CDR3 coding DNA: TGTGCCAGCAGCTTCAACATGAACACTGAAGCTTTCTTT. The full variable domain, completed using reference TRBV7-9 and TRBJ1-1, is DTGVSQNPRHKITKRGQNVTFRCDPISEHNRLYWYRQTLGQGPEFLTYFQNEAQLEKSRLLSDRFSAERPKGSFSTLEIQRTEQGDSAMYLCASSFNMNTEAFFGQGTRLTVV.

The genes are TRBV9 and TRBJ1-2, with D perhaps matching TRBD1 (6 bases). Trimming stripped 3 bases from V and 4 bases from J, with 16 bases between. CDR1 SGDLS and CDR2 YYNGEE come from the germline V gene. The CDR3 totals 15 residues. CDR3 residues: CASSAIWGRGYGYTF. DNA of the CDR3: TGTGCCAGCAGCGCGATATGGGGGCGCGGCTATGGCTACACCTTC.

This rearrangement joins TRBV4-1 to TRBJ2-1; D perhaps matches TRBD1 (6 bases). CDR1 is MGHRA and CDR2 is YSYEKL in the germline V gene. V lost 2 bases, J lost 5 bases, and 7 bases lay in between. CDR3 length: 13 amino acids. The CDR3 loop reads CASSQYRDNEQFF. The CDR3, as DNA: TGCGCCAGCAGCCAATACAGGGACAATGAGCAGTTCTTC.